The T cell receptor beta chain under discussion was sequenced for a study of T-cell memory formation after mild COVID-19. CDR1 is MNHEY and CDR2 is SVGEGT in the germline V gene. This CDR3 spans 16 amino acids. The trim removed 6 bases at V and 2 bases at J, leaving 9 bases unmatched. Libraries for TCRalpha and TCRbeta carried sample barcodes and unique molecular identifiers via 5'RACE. Each CDR3 protein is one row after TCRdb ran MiXCR on the 5' RACE reads. The data contain 470,000 or so distinct CDR3 sequences, approximately 25% of them singletons. The sequencing input was PBMCs or a T cell subset sorted from them (not recorded which). The gene calls are TRBV6-2 or TRBV6-3 and TRBJ2-7; 11 positions agree with TRBD2. The origin of this receptor is an adult woman who had mild COVID-19 (a few samples of this study predate the infection). Cell type and time point are not known. The CDR3 here is CASSQRGTSGTYEQYF. CDR3 nucleotides: TGTGCCAGCAGCCAACGCGGGACTAGCGGTACCTACGAGCAGTACTTC.